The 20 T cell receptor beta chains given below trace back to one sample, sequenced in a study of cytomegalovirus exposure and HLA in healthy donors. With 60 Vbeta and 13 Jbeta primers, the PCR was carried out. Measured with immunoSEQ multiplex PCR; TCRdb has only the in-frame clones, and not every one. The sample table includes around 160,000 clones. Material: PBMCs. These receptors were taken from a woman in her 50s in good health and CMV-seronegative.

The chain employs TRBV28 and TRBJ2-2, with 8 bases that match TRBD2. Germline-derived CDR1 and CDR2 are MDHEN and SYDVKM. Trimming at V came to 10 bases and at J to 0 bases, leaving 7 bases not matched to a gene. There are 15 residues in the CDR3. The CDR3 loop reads CATAPSGPNTGELFF. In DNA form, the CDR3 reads TGTGCCACCGCGCCTAGCGGGCCGAACACCGGGGAGCTGTTTTTT.

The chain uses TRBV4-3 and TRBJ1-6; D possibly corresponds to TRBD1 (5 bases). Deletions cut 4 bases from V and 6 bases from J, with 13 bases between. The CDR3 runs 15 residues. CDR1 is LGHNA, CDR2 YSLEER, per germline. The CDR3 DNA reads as TGCGCCAGCAGCCCCTGGGGGGGGTCTAATTCACCCCTCCACTTT. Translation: CASSPWGGSNSPLHF.

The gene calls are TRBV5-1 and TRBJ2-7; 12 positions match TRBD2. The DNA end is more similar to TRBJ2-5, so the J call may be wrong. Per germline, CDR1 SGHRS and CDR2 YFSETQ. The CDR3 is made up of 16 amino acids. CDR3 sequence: CASSLVASGGAETQYF. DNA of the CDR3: TGCGCCAGCAGCTTGGTGGCTAGCGGGGGGGCGGAGACCCAGTACTTC.

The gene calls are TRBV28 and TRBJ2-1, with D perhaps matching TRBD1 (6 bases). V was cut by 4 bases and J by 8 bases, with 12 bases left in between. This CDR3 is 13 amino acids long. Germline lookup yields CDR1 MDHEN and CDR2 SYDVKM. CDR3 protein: CASSSQGTDEQFF. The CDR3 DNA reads TGTGCCAGCAGTTCGCAGGGGACCGATGAGCAGTTCTTC.

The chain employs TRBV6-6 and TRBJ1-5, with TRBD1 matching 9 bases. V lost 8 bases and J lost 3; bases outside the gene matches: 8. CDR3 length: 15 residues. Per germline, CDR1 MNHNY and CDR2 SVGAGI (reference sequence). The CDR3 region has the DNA TGTGCCAGCGAACCGGGACAGGGTTCCAATCAGCCCCAGCATTTT. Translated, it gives CASEPGQGSNQPQHF.

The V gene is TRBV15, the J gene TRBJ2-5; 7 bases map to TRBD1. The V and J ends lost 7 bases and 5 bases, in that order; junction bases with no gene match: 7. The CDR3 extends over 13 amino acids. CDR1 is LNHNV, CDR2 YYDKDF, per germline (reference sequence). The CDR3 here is CATTRDRSETQYF. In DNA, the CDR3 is TGTGCCACCACCCGGGACAGATCGGAGACCCAGTACTTC.

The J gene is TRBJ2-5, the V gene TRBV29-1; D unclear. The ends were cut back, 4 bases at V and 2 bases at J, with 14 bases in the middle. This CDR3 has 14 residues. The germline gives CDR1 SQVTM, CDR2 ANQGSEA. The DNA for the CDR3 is TGCAGCGTTGGAGGCGGAGCCCTTCAAGAGACCCAGTACTTC. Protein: CSVGGGALQETQYF. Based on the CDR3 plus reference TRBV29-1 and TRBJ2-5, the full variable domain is SAVISQKPSRDICQRGTSLTIQCQVDSQVTMMFWYRQQPGQSLTLIATANQGSEATYESGFVIDKFPISRPNLTFSTLTVSNMSPEDSSIYLCSVGGGALQETQYFGPGTRLLVL.

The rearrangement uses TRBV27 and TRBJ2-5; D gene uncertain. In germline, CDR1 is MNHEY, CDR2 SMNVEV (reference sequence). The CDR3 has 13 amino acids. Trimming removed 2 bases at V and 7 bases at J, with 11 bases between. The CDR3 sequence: CASSLNKQTTQYF. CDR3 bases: TGTGCCAGCAGTTTAAATAAGCAAACGACCCAGTACTTC.

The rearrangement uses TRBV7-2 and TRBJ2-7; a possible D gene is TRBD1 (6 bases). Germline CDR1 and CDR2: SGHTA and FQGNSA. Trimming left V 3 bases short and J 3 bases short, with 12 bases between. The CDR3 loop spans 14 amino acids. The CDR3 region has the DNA TGTGCCAGCAGCTTTCAGGGGATGAGCTACGAGCAGTACTTC. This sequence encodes CASSFQGMSYEQYF.

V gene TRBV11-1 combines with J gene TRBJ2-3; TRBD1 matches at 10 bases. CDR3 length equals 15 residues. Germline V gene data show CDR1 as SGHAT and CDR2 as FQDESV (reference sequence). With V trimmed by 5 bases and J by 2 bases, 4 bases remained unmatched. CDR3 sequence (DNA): TGTGCCAGCAGCGCGGGGACAGGGGACACAGATACGCAGTATTTT. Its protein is CASSAGTGDTDTQYF.

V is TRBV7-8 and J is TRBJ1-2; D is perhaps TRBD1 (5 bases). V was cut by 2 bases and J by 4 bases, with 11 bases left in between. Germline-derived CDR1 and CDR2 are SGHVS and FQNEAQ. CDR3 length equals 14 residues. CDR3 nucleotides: TGTGCCAGCAGCTTAAGGGGCCGTAGCTATGGCTACACCTTC. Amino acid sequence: CASSLRGRSYGYTF. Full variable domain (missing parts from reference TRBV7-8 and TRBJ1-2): GAGVSQSPRYKVAKRGQDVALRCDPISGHVSLFWYQQALGQGPEFLTYFQNEAQLDKSGLPSDRFFAERPEGSVSTLKIQRTQQEDSAVYLCASSLRGRSYGYTFGSGTRLTVV.

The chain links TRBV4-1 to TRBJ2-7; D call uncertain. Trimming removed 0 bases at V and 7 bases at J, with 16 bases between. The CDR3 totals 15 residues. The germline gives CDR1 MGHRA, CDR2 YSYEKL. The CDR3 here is CASSQEVEYMDEQYF. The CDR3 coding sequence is TGCGCCAGCAGCCAAGAGGTGGAGTATATGGATGAGCAGTACTTC.

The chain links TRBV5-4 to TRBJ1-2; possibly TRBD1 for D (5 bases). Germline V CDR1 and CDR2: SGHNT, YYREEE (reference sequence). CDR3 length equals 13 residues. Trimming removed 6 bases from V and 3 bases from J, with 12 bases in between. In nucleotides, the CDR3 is TGTGCCAGCACTCCCGGGGGGGACTATGGCTACACCTTC. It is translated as CASTPGGDYGYTF.

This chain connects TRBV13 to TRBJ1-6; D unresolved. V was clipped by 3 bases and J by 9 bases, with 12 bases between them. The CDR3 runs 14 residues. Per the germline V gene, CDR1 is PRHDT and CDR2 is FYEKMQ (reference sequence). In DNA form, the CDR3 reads TGTGCCAGCAGCTTCGGGGAAAAGGGTTCACCCCTCCACTTT. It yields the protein CASSFGEKGSPLHF.

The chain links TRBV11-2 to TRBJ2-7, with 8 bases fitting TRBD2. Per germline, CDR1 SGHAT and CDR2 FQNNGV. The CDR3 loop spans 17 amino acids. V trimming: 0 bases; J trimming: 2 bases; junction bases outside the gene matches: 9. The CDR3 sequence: CASSLEGSGMFTYEQYF. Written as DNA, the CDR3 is TGTGCCAGCAGCTTAGAGGGTAGCGGGATGTTTACCTACGAGCAGTACTTC. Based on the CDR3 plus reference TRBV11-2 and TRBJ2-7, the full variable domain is EAGVAQSPRYKIIEKRQSVAFWCNPISGHATLYWYQQILGQGPKLLIQFQNNGVVDDSQLPKDRFSAERLKGVDSTLKIQPAKLEDSAVYLCASSLEGSGMFTYEQYFGPGTRLTVT.

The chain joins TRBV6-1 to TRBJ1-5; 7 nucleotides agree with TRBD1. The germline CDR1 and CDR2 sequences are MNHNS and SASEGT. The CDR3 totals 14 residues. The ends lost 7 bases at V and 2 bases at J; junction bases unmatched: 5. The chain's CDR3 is CASTEGTGNQPQHF. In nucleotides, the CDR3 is TGTGCCAGCACCGAAGGGACAGGCAATCAGCCCCAGCATTTT.

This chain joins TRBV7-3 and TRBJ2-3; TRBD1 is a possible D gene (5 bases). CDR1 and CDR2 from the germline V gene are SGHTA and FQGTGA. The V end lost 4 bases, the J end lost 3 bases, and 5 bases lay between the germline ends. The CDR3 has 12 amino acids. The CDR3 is CASSSGTDTQYF. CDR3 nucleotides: TGTGCCAGCAGCTCAGGGACAGATACGCAGTATTTT.

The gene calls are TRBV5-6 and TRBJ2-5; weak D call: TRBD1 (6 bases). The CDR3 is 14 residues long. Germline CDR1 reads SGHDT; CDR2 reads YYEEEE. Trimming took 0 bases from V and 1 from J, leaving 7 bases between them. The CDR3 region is CASSLGDTQETQYF. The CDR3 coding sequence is TGTGCCAGCAGCTTGGGGGACACCCAAGAGACCCAGTACTTC.

CDR3 nucleotides: TGTGCCACCAGCAGAATTTCCCTCACCGGGGAGCTGTTTTTT. This codes for CATSRISLTGELFF. The V gene is TRBV15, the J gene TRBJ2-2, with D unclear. This CDR3 is built from 14 residues. The V gene lost 2 bases and the J gene lost 4 bases, with 8 bases spanning the gap. The germline V gene has CDR1 LNHNV and CDR2 YYDKDF (reference sequence).

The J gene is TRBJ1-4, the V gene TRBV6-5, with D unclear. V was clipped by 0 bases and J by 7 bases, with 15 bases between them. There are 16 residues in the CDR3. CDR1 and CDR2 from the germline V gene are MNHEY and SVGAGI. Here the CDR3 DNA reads TGTGCCAGCAGTTACTCTGCCGGTAACCATGGTGAAAAACTGTTTTTT. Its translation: CASSYSAGNHGEKLFF.